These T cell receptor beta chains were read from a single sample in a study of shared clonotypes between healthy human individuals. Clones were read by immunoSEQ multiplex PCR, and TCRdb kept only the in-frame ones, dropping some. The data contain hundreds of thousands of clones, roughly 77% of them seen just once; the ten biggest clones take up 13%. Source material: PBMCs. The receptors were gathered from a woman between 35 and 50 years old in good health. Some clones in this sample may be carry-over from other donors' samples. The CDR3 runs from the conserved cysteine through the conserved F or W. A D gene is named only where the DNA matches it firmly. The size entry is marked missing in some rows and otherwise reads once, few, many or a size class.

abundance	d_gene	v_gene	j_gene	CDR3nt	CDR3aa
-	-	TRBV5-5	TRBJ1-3	TGTGCCAGCAGCTTGGTGGGGGCCTCTGGAAACACCATATATTTT	CASSLVGASGNTIYF
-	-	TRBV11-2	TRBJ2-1	TGTGCCAGCAGCGCCAGGCTAGTAGGGGGGGGTAGTGAGCAGTTCTTC	CASSARLVGGGSEQFF
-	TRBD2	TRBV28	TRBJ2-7	TGTGCCAGCAGTTCCACGGGACTAGCGGAACTATTCTCCTACGAGCAGTACTTC	CASSSTGLAELFSYEQYF
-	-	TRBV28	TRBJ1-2	TGTGCCAGCAGTTTAGGAGGGGCGGGCGTCTATGGCTACACCTTC	CASSLGGAGVYGYTF
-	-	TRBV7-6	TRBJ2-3	TGTGCCAGCAGCCCTTTTCCCATCACAGATACGCAGTATTTT	CASSPFPITDTQYF
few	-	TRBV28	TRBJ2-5	TGTGCAGGAGGAGCCCAAGAGACCCAGTACTTC	CAGGAQETQYF
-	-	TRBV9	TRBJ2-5	TGTGCCAGCAGCGTAGAGCCAGGAGAGACCCAGTACTTC	CASSVEPGETQYF
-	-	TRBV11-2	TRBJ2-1	TGTGCCAGCAGCTTATCTCTGAACAATGATCAGTTCTTC	CASSLSLNNDQFF
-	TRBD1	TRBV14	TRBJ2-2	TGTGCCAGCAAAGGACAGGGATTACCCGGGGAGCTGTTTTTT	CASKGQGLPGELFF
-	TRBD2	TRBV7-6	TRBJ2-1	TGTGCCAGCAGCACCGGGACTAGCGGGAGGGCCGGCTACAATGAGCAGTTCTTC	CASSTGTSGRAGYNEQFF
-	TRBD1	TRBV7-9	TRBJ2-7	TGTGCCAGCAGCTTAGTTAGGGGACAGGGGGTCGAGCAGTACTTC	CASSLVRGQGVEQYF
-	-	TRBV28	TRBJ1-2	TGTGCCAGCAGCCCCCACCGGGCGGGGATTAACTATGGCTACACCTTC	CASSPHRAGINYGYTF
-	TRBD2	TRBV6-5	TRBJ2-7	TGTGCCAGCAGTTCCCGGACTAGCGGGACTAGCTACGAGCAGTACTTC	CASSSRTSGTSYEQYF